This TCR beta chain was retrieved from a study of blood T cell repertoires in COVID-19. Background on the study: Whether acute or convalescent, the COVID-19 samples came from the United States, Italy and Spain. T cells, B-cell-depleted T cells, or PBMCs supplied cDNA or gDNA.

The CDR3 covers 16 residues. Germline loops: CDR1 WNHNN, CDR2 SYGVQD (reference sequence). V was clipped by 2 bases and J by 7 bases; unmatched bases: 10. In the authors' workflow: Researchers report that nucleated cell counts were estimated from reference gene primer amplification. Produced via immunoSEQ multiplex PCR; TCRdb's table is partial and in-frame only. From that table come the V and J calls and clone size; the DNA was used to work out D and trimming. The sample consists of roughly 120,000 clones, 90% of them appearing once. The receptor comes from a human donor with active COVID-19. The donor label of this sample is uncertain. Material: peripheral blood. The V and J genes are TRBV10-1 and TRBJ2-1; 8 nucleotides align to TRBD2. This CDR3 reads CASSEGVVGGVNEQFF. DNA of the CDR3: TGCGCCAGCAGTGAGGGGGTCGTCGGGGGGGTTAATGAGCAGTTCTTC.